The rows below give T cell receptor beta chains drawn from one sample of a study of blood T cell repertoires in COVID-19. This table comes from immunoSEQ multiplex PCR, and its TCRdb copy is limited to in-frame clones, with some not included. The top ten hold roughly 5% of the sample, which has fewer than 350,000 clones, around nine tenths seen once. Sequencing used peripheral blood. The receptors derive from a man aged 40-49 years with acute or convalescent COVID-19. CDR3s include the opening cysteine and the closing phenylalanine or tryptophan. The order of the fields is V gene, J gene, clone size, D gene, CDR3 DNA, CDR3 protein. A D gene is named only where the DNA matches it firmly. Size is stated for part of the rows, as once, few or many counts, or as a class when the clone is expanded.

TRBV7-2	TRBJ1-3	NA	TRBD1	TGTGCCAGCAGCCCACAGGGGCCCTCTGGAAACACCATATATTTT	CASSPQGPSGNTIYF
TRBV24-1	TRBJ2-1	NA	TRBD1	TGTGCCACCAGTGATTCTTCGGACAGGGCTCCTTACAATGAGCAGTTCTTC	CATSDSSDRAPYNEQFF
TRBV10-3	TRBJ1-2	NA	TRBD1	TGTGCCATCAGTACTGACAGGGACTATGGCTACACCTTC	CAISTDRDYGYTF
TRBV4-1	TRBJ1-2	NA	TRBD1	TGCGCCAGCAGCAATAGCGAGACTACAGGGGGCGTGTTAAGGGGCTACACCTTC	CASSNSETTGGVLRGYTF
TRBV19	TRBJ2-4	NA	TRBD1	TGTGCCGGTCCGACAGGGTTAGCCAAAAACATTCAGTACTTC	CAGPTGLAKNIQYF
TRBV7-2	TRBJ1-6	NA	TRBD1	TGTGCCAGCAGCTTAGGACAGGGAGGCTCACCCCTCCACTTT	CASSLGQGGSPLHF
TRBV14	TRBJ1-2	NA	NA	TGTGCCAGCAGCCCTGATTTGGGACTCCCCGCCACCTTC	CASSPDLGLPATF
TRBV5-1	TRBJ1-2	NA	TRBD1	TGCGCCAGCAGCTCCTTGCCCAGGACAGGGGGGGATGGCTACACCTTC	CASSSLPRTGGDGYTF
TRBV10-2	TRBJ2-2	NA	TRBD2	TGCGCCAGCAGTGAGGGGAGGGTGGACACCGGGGAGCTGTTTTTT	CASSEGRVDTGELFF
TRBV19	TRBJ2-2	NA	TRBD2	TGTGCCAGTAGCCGAACCGCTAGCGGGGGGTCCCGGAACACCGGGGAGCTGTTTTTT	CASSRTASGGSRNTGELFF
TRBV9	TRBJ1-1	once	TRBD1	TGTGCCAGCAGCTTCGGACAGGCTGAAGCTTTCTTT	CASSFGQAEAFF
TRBV18	TRBJ2-7	once	TRBD1	TGTGCCAGCTCAAACCGCGGGACAGGGGACGAGCAGTACTTC	CASSNRGTGDEQYF
TRBV15	TRBJ2-3	NA	NA	TGTGCCACCGCTTCTCGGGACATCACAGATACGCAGTATTTT	CATASRDITDTQYF
TRBV3-1/TRBV3-2	TRBJ1-2	NA	NA	TGTGCCAGCAGCCAGGGCGCAGGCTACACCTTC	CASSQGAGYTF
TRBV30	TRBJ1-5	NA	NA	TGTGCCTGGAGTGTGGGGGGAAATCAGCCCCAGCATTTT	CAWSVGGNQPQHF
TRBV7-8	TRBJ1-1	NA	NA	TGTGCCAGCAGCGCTTACGACACCCCGGGGACTGAAGCTTTCTTT	CASSAYDTPGTEAFF
TRBV30	TRBJ2-7	once	TRBD1	TGTGCCTGGAGTAAAGGGACAGGAGCCTACGAGCAGTACTTC	CAWSKGTGAYEQYF
TRBV14	TRBJ2-3	NA	NA	TGTGCCAGCAGCCAGATGGAGGGCACAGATACGCAGTATTTT	CASSQMEGTDTQYF
TRBV9	TRBJ2-2	NA	TRBD1	TGTGCCAGCAGCGTTCAGGGGGCCTCGAACACCGGGGAGCTGTTTTTT	CASSVQGASNTGELFF
TRBV4-1	TRBJ2-1	NA	NA	TGCGCCAGCAGCCTCCGACAGCACTACAATGAGCAGTTCTTC	CASSLRQHYNEQFF
TRBV18	TRBJ2-6	NA	NA	TGTGCCAGCTCACCACCGATCACGGGCTCTGGGGCCAACGTCCTGACTTTC	CASSPPITGSGANVLTF
TRBV11-2	TRBJ1-1	NA	NA	TGTGCCAGCAGCTACGGACAGAACACTGAAGCTTTCTTT	CASSYGQNTEAFF
TRBV30	TRBJ1-5	NA	TRBD1	TGTGCCTGGAGTCTGGACAGGGATCAGCCCCAGCATTTT	CAWSLDRDQPQHF
TRBV7-3	TRBJ2-2	NA	TRBD2	TGTGCCAGCAGCTATAGCGGGGGGAACACCGGGGAGCTGTTTTTT	CASSYSGGNTGELFF
TRBV7-6	TRBJ2-1	NA	TRBD2	TGTGCCAGCAGCCTGCGGGGGGGGGAGAGGGATGAGCAGTTCTTC	CASSLRGGERDEQFF
TRBV5-1	TRBJ1-3	once	NA	TGCGCCAGCAGCTTGAGTACTTCTGGAAACACCATATATTTT	CASSLSTSGNTIYF
TRBV7-6	TRBJ1-4	NA	NA	TGTGCCAGCAGCGAAGAAGCCCAGTCGGGGTATGAAAAACTGTTTTTT	CASSEEAQSGYEKLFF
TRBV2	TRBJ1-2	NA	TRBD1	TGTGCCACCACACCGGGACAGGGAAATGGCTACACCTTC	CATTPGQGNGYTF
TRBV5-4	TRBJ1-2	NA	NA	TGTGCCAGCAGCTGGGCCGATGGATATGGCTACACCTTC	CASSWADGYGYTF
TRBV6-1	TRBJ1-5	NA	NA	TGTGCCAGCAGTGAAGCGAGGGCGACGGGCAATCAGCCCCAGCATTTT	CASSEARATGNQPQHF
TRBV9	TRBJ2-1	NA	NA	TGTGCCAGCAGCGTCCTTCAAGCGGCCTACAATGAGCAGTTCTTC	CASSVLQAAYNEQFF
TRBV6-5	TRBJ1-4	NA	TRBD1	TGTGCCAGCAGTTTTACAGGGGAAAGAGAAAAACTGTTTTTT	CASSFTGEREKLFF
TRBV6-2/TRBV6-3	TRBJ2-7	once	NA	TGTGCCAGCAGTTCCAACTACGAGCAGTACTTC	CASSSNYEQYF
TRBV3-1/TRBV3-2	TRBJ1-3	NA	TRBD1	TGTGCCAGCAGGACAGGGTCCTCTGGAAACACCATATATTTT	CASRTGSSGNTIYF
TRBV4-2	TRBJ2-7	NA	NA	TGTGCCAGCAGCCAAGACTGGACAAGCTACGAGCAGTACTTC	CASSQDWTSYEQYF
TRBV7-9	TRBJ2-7	once	TRBD1	TGTGCCAGCAGCTACCGGGACAGGGGGCAGGACGAGCAGTACTTC	CASSYRDRGQDEQYF
TRBV24-1	TRBJ1-2	NA	NA	TGTGCCACCAGTGAAGCCGGGACTGCCAGTGGCTACACCTTC	CATSEAGTASGYTF
TRBV3-1/TRBV3-2	TRBJ2-4	NA	TRBD2	TGTGCCAGCAGCCAAGTCCTAGCGGGGGCAGGAAACATTCAGTACTTC	CASSQVLAGAGNIQYF
TRBV24-1	TRBJ2-3	NA	NA	TGTGCCACCAGTGATTGGCCTTCGGGGTCAGATACGCAGTATTTT	CATSDWPSGSDTQYF
TRBV5-6	TRBJ2-1	NA	NA	TGTGCCAGCCGGTTACAGAACAATGAGCAGTTCTTC	CASRLQNNEQFF
TRBV27	TRBJ2-7	once	TRBD1	TGTGCCAGCAGTCCCGGGACAGGGGACACCTACGAGCAGTACTTC	CASSPGTGDTYEQYF
TRBV7-6	TRBJ2-2	NA	NA	TGTGCCAGCAGCCAACGGACAGTATCCGGGGAGCTGTTTTTT	CASSQRTVSGELFF
TRBV20-1	TRBJ2-1	NA	NA	TGCAGTGCTAGTTCGGGCGCGGGCAATGAGCAGTTCTTC	CSASSGAGNEQFF
TRBV2	TRBJ1-1	NA	TRBD1	TGTGCCAGCAGCTTACAGGGGAGGAACACTGAAGCTTTCTTT	CASSLQGRNTEAFF
TRBV7-9	TRBJ2-1	few	TRBD2	TGTGCCAGCAGCTTAATGGGACTAGAGCAGTTCTTC	CASSLMGLEQFF
TRBV12-5	TRBJ2-3	NA	NA	TGTGCTTCCGGGGTCTGGCAGTATTTT	CASGVWQYF
TRBV30	TRBJ1-1	NA	NA	TGTGCCTGGAGTGTACGACTCTCGTCCCGGGGGGCTTTCTTT	CAWSVRLSSRGAFF
TRBV11-2	TRBJ1-2	NA	NA	TGTGCCAGCAGCTTCAGTCCGGGGGGCTACACCTTC	CASSFSPGGYTF
TRBV7-8	TRBJ2-3	NA	TRBD1	TGTGCCAGCATCGACCGGGACAGACATATCACAGATACGCAGTATTTT	CASIDRDRHITDTQYF
TRBV11-2	TRBJ2-7	NA	NA	TGTGCCAGCAGCTTATCGCAGGGTTACGAGCAGTACTTC	CASSLSQGYEQYF
TRBV6-2/TRBV6-3	TRBJ1-2	NA	TRBD1	TGTGCCAGCAGCGGACAGGGGATCGGCTACACCTTC	CASSGQGIGYTF
TRBV2	TRBJ1-6	NA	NA	TGTGCCAGCGTTGGGGGGAAAGGGAATTCACCCCTCCACTTT	CASVGGKGNSPLHF
TRBV6-5	TRBJ1-1	NA	TRBD1	TGTGCCAGCAGCGGACAGGTTGGGATGAACACTGAAGCTTTCTTT	CASSGQVGMNTEAFF
TRBV19	TRBJ1-5	NA	NA	TGTGCCAGTAGTACCGGCAGGTGGAATCAGCCCCAGCATTTT	CASSTGRWNQPQHF
TRBV28	TRBJ2-1	NA	TRBD2	TGTGCCAGCAGGACGGGACTACCCTACAATGAGCAGTTCTTC	CASRTGLPYNEQFF
TRBV14	TRBJ1-3	once	TRBD1	TGTGCCAGCAGCCGGACAGGGACTGGAAACACCATATATTTT	CASSRTGTGNTIYF
TRBV10-2	TRBJ1-5	NA	NA	TGCGCCAGCAGTGGGAGGGGGGGGCCCCAGCATTTT	CASSGRGGPQHF